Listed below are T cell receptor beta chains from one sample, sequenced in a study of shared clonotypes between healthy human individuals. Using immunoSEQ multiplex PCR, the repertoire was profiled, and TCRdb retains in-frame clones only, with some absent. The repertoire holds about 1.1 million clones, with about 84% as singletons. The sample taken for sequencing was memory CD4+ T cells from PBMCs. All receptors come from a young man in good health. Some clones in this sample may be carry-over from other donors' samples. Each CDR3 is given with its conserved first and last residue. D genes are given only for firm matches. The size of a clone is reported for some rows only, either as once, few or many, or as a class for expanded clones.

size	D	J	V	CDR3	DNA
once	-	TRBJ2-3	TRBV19	CASGRGGTDTQYF	TGTGCCAGTGGACGGGGTGGCACAGATACGCAGTATTTT
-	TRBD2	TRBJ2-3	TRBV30	CAWSPLAAGGDTQYF	TGTGCCTGGAGTCCCCTAGCGGCCGGAGGCGATACGCAGTATTTT
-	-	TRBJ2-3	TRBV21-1	CASSKVRGSTDTQYF	TGTGCCAGCAGCAAAGTCAGGGGCAGTACAGATACGCAGTATTTT
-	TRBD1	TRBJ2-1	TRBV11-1	CASSLSGGEPYNEQFF	TGTGCCAGCAGCTTATCAGGGGGAGAGCCCTACAATGAGCAGTTCTTC
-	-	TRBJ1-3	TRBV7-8	CASSYTGNSGNTIYF	TGTGCCAGCAGCTACACAGGCAACTCTGGAAACACCATATATTTT
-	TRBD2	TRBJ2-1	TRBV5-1	CASSLVSGRTYNEQFF	TGCGCCAGCAGCTTGGTGTCCGGGAGGACGTACAATGAGCAGTTCTTC
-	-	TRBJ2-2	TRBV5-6	CASRLVSSPGELFF	TGTGCCAGCAGGCTGGTATCCTCCCCCGGGGAGCTGTTTTTT
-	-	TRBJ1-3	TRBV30	CASTPGQLAGNTIYF	TGTGCCTCGACACCGGGACAACTTGCTGGAAACACCATATATTTT
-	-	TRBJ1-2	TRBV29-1	CSVSDKTPNYGYTF	TGCAGCGTTAGCGACAAGACTCCTAACTATGGCTACACCTTC
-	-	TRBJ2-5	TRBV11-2	CASSLGTGQETQYF	TGTGCCAGCAGCTTGGGGACCGGCCAAGAGACCCAGTACTTC
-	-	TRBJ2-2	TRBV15	CATSRGDSSGGELFF	TGTGCCACCAGCAGAGGGGACTCCTCGGGCGGGGAGCTGTTTTTT
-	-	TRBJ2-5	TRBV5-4	CASSSSGAFQETQYF	TGTGCCAGCAGCTCCTCGGGGGCGTTCCAAGAGACCCAGTACTTC
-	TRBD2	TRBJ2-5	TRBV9	CASSTGLAGGGGETQYF	TGTGCCAGCAGCACGGGACTAGCGGGAGGAGGAGGAGAGACCCAGTACTTC
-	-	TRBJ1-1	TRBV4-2	CASSFVRGRNTEAFF	TGTGCCAGCAGCTTTGTTCGGGGGCGGAACACTGAAGCTTTCTTT
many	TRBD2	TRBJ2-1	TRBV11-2	CASSFFRTSGNEQFF	TGTGCCAGCAGCTTTTTTCGAACTAGCGGTAATGAGCAGTTCTTC
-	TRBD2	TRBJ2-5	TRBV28	CASSQPGGLETQYF	TGTGCCAGCAGCCAGCCGGGGGGTCTGGAGACCCAGTACTTC
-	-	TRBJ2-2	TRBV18	CASSPREPTGELFF	TGTGCCAGCTCACCACGGGAACCGACCGGGGAGCTGTTTTTT
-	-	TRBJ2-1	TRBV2	CASSEEGADEQFF	TGTGCCAGCAGTGAAGAAGGGGCGGACGAGCAGTTCTTC
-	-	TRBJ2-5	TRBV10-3	CATSREFETQYF	TGTGCCACGAGCCGAGAGTTCGAGACCCAGTACTTC
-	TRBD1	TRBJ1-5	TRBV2	CASRGETGNQPQHF	TGTGCCAGCAGGGGAGAGACAGGGAATCAGCCCCAGCATTTT
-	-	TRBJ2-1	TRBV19	CASSLLASYNEQFF	TGTGCCAGTAGTCTACTAGCCTCCTACAATGAGCAGTTCTTC
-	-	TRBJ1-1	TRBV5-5	CASSLGAILNTEAFF	TGTGCCAGCAGCTTGGGAGCTATTTTGAACACTGAAGCTTTCTTT
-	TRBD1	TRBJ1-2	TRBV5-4	CASRPRDRGNYGYTF	TGTGCCAGCAGACCGCGGGACAGGGGGAACTATGGCTACACCTTC
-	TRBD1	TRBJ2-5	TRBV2	CASSETGVVQETQYF	TGTGCCAGCAGCGAGACAGGGGTCGTCCAAGAGACCCAGTACTTC
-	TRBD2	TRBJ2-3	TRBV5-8	CASSPLAGPDTQYF	TGTGCCAGCAGCCCGCTAGCGGGTCCAGATACGCAGTATTTT
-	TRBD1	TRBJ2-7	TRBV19	CASSMWGTGRNNEQYF	TGTGCCAGTAGTATGTGGGGGACAGGGAGAAACAACGAGCAGTACTTC
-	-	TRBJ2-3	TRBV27	CASSLRGADTQYF	TGTGCCAGCAGCCTCCGTGGGGCAGATACGCAGTATTTT
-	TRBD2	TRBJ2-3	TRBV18	CASPRLAGSTDTQYF	TGTGCCAGCCCCCGACTAGCGGGGAGCACAGATACGCAGTATTTT
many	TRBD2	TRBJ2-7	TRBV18	CASSPGLAGDSRQYF	TGTGCCAGCTCACCAGGTCTAGCGGGAGACTCAAGGCAGTACTTC
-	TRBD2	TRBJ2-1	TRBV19	CASSIGTSGRAASLHEQFF	TGTGCCAGTAGTATAGGTACTAGCGGGAGGGCCGCAAGTTTGCATGAGCAGTTCTTC
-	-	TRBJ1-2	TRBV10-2	CASRAGASPYGYTF	TGCGCCAGCAGGGCGGGGGCGAGCCCTTATGGCTACACCTTC
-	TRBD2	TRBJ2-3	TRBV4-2	CASSQDFAGVGDTQYF	TGTGCCAGCAGCCAAGATTTTGCGGGAGTGGGAGATACGCAGTATTTT
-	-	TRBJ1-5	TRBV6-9	CASSLREGINQPQHF	TGTGCCAGCAGTCTCAGGGAGGGGATCAATCAGCCCCAGCATTTT
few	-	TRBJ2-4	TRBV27	CASSGGSNIQYF	TGTGCCAGCAGTGGGGGTTCGAACATTCAGTACTTC
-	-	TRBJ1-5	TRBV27	CASSPGGYQPQHF	TGTGCCAGCAGTCCCGGGGGATATCAGCCCCAGCATTTT
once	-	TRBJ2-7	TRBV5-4	CASSQPDSNYEQYF	TGTGCCAGCAGCCAACCCGACAGCAACTACGAGCAGTACTTC
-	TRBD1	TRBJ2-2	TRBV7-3	CASSQTGTGVAGELFF	TGTGCCAGCAGCCAAACCGGGACAGGGGTCGCCGGGGAGCTGTTTTTT
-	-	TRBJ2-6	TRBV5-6	CASSSVTYPSGANVLTF	TGTGCCAGCAGCTCGGTCACGTACCCCTCTGGGGCCAACGTCCTGACTTTC
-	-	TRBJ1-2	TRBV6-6	CASRTRAGGYTF	TGTGCCAGCAGGACACGAGCCGGTGGCTACACCTTC
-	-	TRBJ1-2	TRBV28	CASSLPNYGYTF	TGTGCCAGCAGTTTACCAAACTATGGCTACACCTTC
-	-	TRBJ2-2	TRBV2	CASSEGLANTGELFF	TGTGCCAGCTCCGAGGGACTCGCCAACACCGGGGAGCTGTTTTTT
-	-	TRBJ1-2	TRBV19	CASSLGYGYTF	TGTGCCAGTAGTTTGGGTTATGGCTACACCTTC
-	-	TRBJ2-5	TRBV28	CASSSLALGGTQYF	TGTGCCAGCAGTTCGCTAGCCCTAGGGGGGACCCAGTACTTC
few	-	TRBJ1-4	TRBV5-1	CASSIQGTETNEKLFF	TGCGCCAGCAGCATACAGGGAACGGAGACTAATGAAAAACTGTTTTTT
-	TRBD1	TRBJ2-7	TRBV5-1	CASSPTGDSSYEQYF	TGCGCCAGCAGCCCCACAGGGGATAGCTCCTACGAGCAGTACTTC
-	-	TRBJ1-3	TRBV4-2	CASSEDNSGNTIYF	TGTGCCAGCAGCGAAGACAACTCTGGAAACACCATATATTTT
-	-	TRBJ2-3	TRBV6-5	CASSKVLSTDTQYF	TGTGCCAGCAGTAAGGTACTTAGCACAGATACGCAGTATTTT
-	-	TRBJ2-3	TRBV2	CASSEARAGFPDTQYF	TGTGCCAGCAGTGAAGCTAGGGCAGGGTTCCCAGATACGCAGTATTTT
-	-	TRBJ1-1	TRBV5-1	CASSLDTGNTEAFF	TGCGCCAGCAGCTTGGATACAGGGAACACTGAAGCTTTCTTT
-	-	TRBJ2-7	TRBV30	CAWRETGPYEQYF	TGTGCCTGGAGGGAGACAGGTCCCTACGAGCAGTACTTC
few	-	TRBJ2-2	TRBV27	CASSLFSLAPNTGELFF	TGTGCCAGCAGTTTATTTTCCCTGGCTCCGAACACCGGGGAGCTGTTTTTT
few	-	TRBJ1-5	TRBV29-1	CSVVAGNDQPQHF	TGCAGCGTTGTCGCAGGGAATGATCAGCCCCAGCATTTT
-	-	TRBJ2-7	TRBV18	CASSPRFDGDPRNLGEQYF	TGTGCCAGCTCACCACGGTTCGACGGGGACCCAAGAAATCTGGGGGAGCAGTACTTC
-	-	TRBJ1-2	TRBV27	CASKSARSGYTF	TGTGCCAGCAAATCCGCCCGGAGCGGCTACACCTTC
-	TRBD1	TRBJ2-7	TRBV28	CASRGTGEGYEQYF	TGTGCCAGCAGGGGGACAGGGGAGGGGTACGAGCAGTACTTC
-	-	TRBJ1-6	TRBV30	CAWSERGRTTFNSPLHF	TGTGCCTGGAGTGAAAGGGGCCGGACAACCTTTAATTCACCCCTCCACTTT
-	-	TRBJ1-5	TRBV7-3	CASSATGNQPQHF	TGTGCCAGCAGCGCGACAGGAAATCAGCCCCAGCATTTT
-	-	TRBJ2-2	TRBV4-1	CASSQDRGAVGVTGELFF	TGCGCCAGCAGCCAAGATCGTGGGGCGGTGGGGGTCACCGGGGAGCTGTTTTTT
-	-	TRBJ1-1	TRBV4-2	CASSQEATEAFF	TGTGCCAGCAGCCAGGAAGCGACTGAAGCTTTCTTT